This T cell receptor (beta chain) was sequenced for a study of CD8 T cells in ankylosing spondylitis. The study, taken as a whole, reports: Past research had described some motif variants in reactive arthritis synovial fluid and blood.

Germline CDR1 reads SGHDT; CDR2 reads YYEEEE. The CDR3 has 15 residues. Between the trimmed V and J ends, which lost 4 bases and 8 bases, there was a span of 19 bases. A single record per CDR3 protein comes from TCRdb applying MiXCR to the 5' RACE reads. The sample has hundreds of thousands of distinct CDR3 sequences, about 20% seen once. With respect to this clonotype: Its antigen is unknown.

The clonotype was recovered from a male donor with ankylosing spondylitis or in good health (not recorded which). Sample: blood, either unsorted or a sorted T cell fraction (not recorded which). The chain has TRBV5-6 and TRBJ2-1; the D is unclear. CDR3 coding DNA: TGTGCCAGCAGCCGTAGGGTACGAAGTATCGATGAGCAGTTCTTC. Its translation: CASSRRVRSIDEQFF. The full variable domain, rest sourced from reference TRBV5-6 and TRBJ2-1, is DAGVTQSPTHLIKTRGQQVTLRCSPKSGHDTVSWYQQALGQGPQFIFQYYEEEERQRGNFPDRFSGHQFPNYSSELNVNALLLGDSALYLCASSRRVRSIDEQFFGPGTRLTVL.